The rows below give T cell receptor beta chains drawn from one sample of a study of T cell responses to AZD1222 COVID-19 vaccine. Produced via immunoSEQ multiplex PCR; TCRdb's table is partial and in-frame only. The table shows 95,000 to 130,000 clones, with roughly 87% occurring only once. This sample comprised peripheral blood, obtained on day 0 of AZD1222 vaccination. These receptors all come from an adult in good health. CDR3s include the opening cysteine and the closing phenylalanine or tryptophan. Fields, in order: D gene, CDR3 length, V gene, J gene, clone size, CDR3 protein, CDR3 DNA. D genes are given only for firm matches. Clone size, where shown, is once, few, many, or a class for clones that have expanded.

.	16	TRBV10-3	TRBJ2-6	.	CAISESKNSGANVLTF	TGTGCCATCAGTGAGTCTAAGAATTCTGGGGCCAACGTCCTGACTTTC
TRBD1	13	TRBV2	TRBJ1-2	.	CASSERDRDGYTF	TGTGCCAGCAGTGAAAGGGACAGGGACGGCTACACCTTC
.	16	TRBV6-6	TRBJ1-1	.	CASSPNQVIMNTEAFF	TGTGCCAGCAGTCCTAACCAGGTGATCATGAACACTGAAGCTTTCTTT
.	12	TRBV19	TRBJ1-1	once	CASMLGRTEAFF	TGTGCCAGTATGCTGGGAAGAACTGAAGCTTTCTTT
TRBD1	13	TRBV28	TRBJ1-1	once	CASKGAMNTEAFF	TGTGCCAGCAAGGGGGCAATGAACACTGAAGCTTTCTTT
TRBD1	15	TRBV28	TRBJ1-5	once	CASSGTDLFGQPQHF	TGTGCCAGCAGCGGGACAGATCTTTTTGGTCAGCCCCAGCATTTT
.	13	TRBV10-1	TRBJ2-7	.	CASSEQAVHEQYF	TGCGCCAGCAGTGAGCAAGCAGTCCACGAGCAGTACTTC
.	14	TRBV9	TRBJ1-1	.	CASSLGAANTEAFF	TGTGCCAGCAGCCTCGGGGCGGCGAACACTGAAGCTTTCTTT
.	15	TRBV19	TRBJ2-3	few	CASKSYSTSTDTQYF	TGTGCCAGTAAGAGCTACAGCACTAGCACAGATACGCAGTATTTT
TRBD2	15	TRBV7-9	TRBJ2-1	few	CASSPLADSYNEQFF	TGTGCCAGCAGCCCCCTAGCGGACTCCTACAATGAGCAGTTCTTC
.	14	TRBV16	TRBJ2-7	.	CASSPRRSSYEQYF	TGTGCCAGCAGCCCTCGGAGGAGCTCCTACGAGCAGTACTTC
.	11	TRBV12-3/TRBV12-4	TRBJ1-1	.	CASSLGYKAFF	TGTGCCAGCAGTTTGGGGTACAAAGCTTTCTTT
.	14	TRBV6-6	TRBJ2-5	.	CASLSGSATETQYF	TGTGCCAGCCTGTCCGGGAGTGCAACAGAGACCCAGTACTTC
.	15	TRBV19	TRBJ1-1	.	CASSIQGTPNTEAFF	TGTGCCAGTAGTATTCAGGGGACCCCGAACACTGAAGCTTTCTTT
TRBD2	17	TRBV11-3	TRBJ2-1	.	CASSLTGTSGKGHEQFF	TGTGCCAGCAGCTTAACCGGGACTAGCGGGAAAGGTCATGAGCAGTTCTTC
.	12	TRBV1	TRBJ2-1	.	CTTGLALNEQFF	TGCACCACCGGACTAGCACTTAATGAGCAGTTCTTC
.	14	TRBV7-2	TRBJ1-1	.	CASSPHPSTTEAFF	TGTGCCAGCAGCCCCCACCCGAGCACCACTGAAGCTTTCTTT
.	13	TRBV18	TRBJ2-7	.	CASSPRGTYEQYF	TGTGCCAGCTCACCAAGGGGAACCTACGAGCAGTACTTC
TRBD1	15	TRBV6-5	TRBJ1-3	.	CASLGQGTSGNTIYF	TGTGCCAGCTTGGGACAGGGGACCTCTGGAAACACCATATATTTT
.	14	TRBV5-6	TRBJ2-1	once	CASSLEVTESEQFF	TGTGCCAGCAGCTTGGAGGTAACGGAAAGCGAGCAGTTCTTC
TRBD1	16	TRBV30	TRBJ1-5	.	CAVGRGGQGFGQPQHF	TGCGCAGTCGGAAGGGGTGGACAGGGGTTCGGTCAGCCCCAGCATTTT
.	12	TRBV5-5	TRBJ1-2	.	CASSPLTEGYTF	TGTGCCAGCAGCCCCCTGACAGAGGGCTACACCTTC
.	15	TRBV19	TRBJ1-5	.	CASSITRYSNQPQHF	TGTGCCAGTAGTATCACGAGATATAGCAATCAGCCCCAGCATTTT
.	13	TRBV24-1	TRBJ1-2	.	CATSDMNFYGYTF	TGTGCCACCAGTGACATGAACTTCTATGGCTACACCTTC
.	16	TRBV28	TRBJ2-1	.	CASSLWWASSSNEQFF	TGTGCCAGCAGTTTATGGTGGGCAAGTTCGTCCAATGAGCAGTTCTTC
.	13	TRBV2	TRBJ1-1	.	CASSRDSSTEAFF	TGTGCCAGCAGTCGGGACTCCTCCACTGAAGCTTTCTTT
.	16	TRBV14	TRBJ2-1	.	CASSQDRVLGPNEQFF	TGTGCCAGCAGCCAAGATAGGGTCTTGGGCCCTAATGAGCAGTTCTTC
TRBD1	14	TRBV14	TRBJ1-1	.	CASSQDRGMAEAFF	TGTGCCAGCAGCCAAGACAGGGGGATGGCTGAAGCTTTCTTT
.	14	TRBV10-3	TRBJ2-3	.	CAISPEGWGDTQYF	TGTGCCATCAGCCCGGAGGGGTGGGGAGATACGCAGTATTTT
.	13	TRBV11-2	TRBJ2-7	.	CASSLGRSYEQYF	TGTGCCAGCAGCTTGGGGAGAAGCTACGAGCAGTACTTC
.	13	TRBV7-8	TRBJ1-6	.	CASRTGPNSPLHF	TGTGCCAGCAGGACCGGACCAAATTCACCCCTCCACTTT
.	12	TRBV5-1	TRBJ2-5	.	CASSTSQETQYF	TGCGCCAGCAGCACTTCCCAAGAGACCCAGTACTTC
.	15	TRBV15	TRBJ1-5	.	CATSRSETGKQPQHF	TGTGCCACCAGCAGATCAGAAACAGGGAAGCAGCCCCAGCATTTT
.	15	TRBV4-2	TRBJ1-2	once	CASSQDMAGMGGYTF	TGTGCCAGCAGCCAAGATATGGCAGGGATGGGTGGCTACACCTTC
.	14	TRBV10-2	TRBJ1-5	.	CASSETGSGQPQHF	TGCGCCAGCAGTGAGACAGGGAGCGGGCAGCCCCAGCATTTT
.	15	TRBV28	TRBJ2-1	.	CASSFRRSSYNEQFF	TGTGCCAGCAGTTTTAGGAGAAGCTCCTACAATGAGCAGTTCTTC
.	16	TRBV3-1/TRBV3-2	TRBJ2-1	.	CASSQFRYNLNNEQFF	TGTGCCAGCAGCCAGTTCAGGTACAATCTCAACAATGAGCAGTTCTTC
TRBD2	14	TRBV5-1	TRBJ2-2	.	CASSLPGGTGELFF	TGCGCCAGCAGCTTACCGGGGGGCACCGGGGAGCTGTTTTTT